Below, 14 T cell receptor beta chains from the same sample are listed, as sequenced in a study of blood T cell repertoires in COVID-19. Profiling relied on immunoSEQ multiplex PCR, and the TCRdb table lists in-frame clones only, not all of them. Among a few hundred thousand clones, roughly 88% were seen once, and the ten largest hold about 2.9%. Material: PBMCs or T cells enriched from blood (not recorded which). These receptors were collected from a woman in her forties who had been exposed to COVID-19.

The chain recombines TRBV11-3 with TRBJ2-1; perhaps TRBD1 as D (6 bases). CDR1 is SGHNT, CDR2 YENEEA, per germline. V was cut by 1 base and J by 12 bases, with 13 bases left in between. This CDR3 is built from 13 residues. The CDR3 loop is CASSLGPGQSQFF. The CDR3 DNA follows: TGTGCCAGCAGCTTAGGCCCGGGACAATCGCAGTTCTTC.

CDR3 bases: TGTGCCAGCAGCTTAGTCCGACTGAACACCGGGGAGCTGTTTTTT. Encoded protein: CASSLVRLNTGELFF. V usage is TRBV7-8 and J usage is TRBJ2-2; D uncertain. Germline CDR1 and CDR2: SGHVS and FQNEAQ. Trimming took off 1 base at V and 1 base at J, with 7 bases between the two ends. The CDR3 is 15 amino acids.

This rearrangement joins TRBV6-2 or TRBV6-3 to TRBJ2-7; D gene uncertain. From germline, CDR1 is MNHEY and CDR2 SVGEGT. V lost 5 bases and J 2 bases, leaving 10 bases between the germline ends. The CDR3 covers 13 residues. CDR3 residues: CASSTPRTYEQYV. CDR3 sequence (DNA): TGTGCCAGCAGTACCCCCAGGACCTACGAGCAGTACGTC.

The chain combines TRBV2 with TRBJ1-4; 7 bases match TRBD1. This CDR3 contains 13 residues. V dropped 4 bases and J dropped 10; count of bases not matched to a gene: 6. CDR1 and CDR2 from the germline V gene are SNHLY and FYNNEI. Written as DNA, the CDR3 is TGTGCCAGCAGTGGAGGGGGCGGAGGAAAACTGTTTTTT. Translated: CASSGGGGGKLFF.

The chain carries TRBV10-2 and TRBJ2-7; TRBD2 aligns across 9 bases. This CDR3 comprises 14 residues. Per germline, CDR1 WSHSY and CDR2 SAAADI. After removal of 4 bases from V and 2 bases from J, the junction contained 3 bases not matched to a gene. The CDR3 loop is CASSAGLAAYEQYV. The CDR3 DNA sequence: TGCGCCAGCAGTGCGGGACTAGCAGCCTACGAGCAGTACGTC.

The chain joins TRBV28 to TRBJ1-4, with 8 bases aligning to TRBD1. V was clipped by 4 bases and J by 0 bases; unmatched bases: 4. Germline-derived CDR1 and CDR2 are MDHEN and SYDVKM. The CDR3 totals 16 residues. For the CDR3, the DNA is TGTGCCAGCAGTTCCCCAGGGGGCTCAACTAATGAAAAACTGTTTTTT. Its translation is CASSSPGGSTNEKLFF. The full variable domain, rest sourced from reference TRBV28 and TRBJ1-4, is DVKVTQSSRYLVKRTGEKVFLECVQDMDHENMFWYRQDPGLGLRLIYFSYDVKMKEKGDIPEGYSVSREKKERFSLILESASTNQTSMYLCASSSPGGSTNEKLFFGSGTQLSVL.

This clone has only one observation. V gene TRBV7-9 combines with J gene TRBJ2-1; TRBD1 might be the D (7 bases). V shed 2 bases and J shed 0 bases, with 11 bases lying between them. The CDR3 totals 16 residues. Per the germline V gene, CDR1 is SEHNR and CDR2 is FQNEAQ (reference sequence). As DNA, the CDR3 is TGTGCCAGCAGCTTATCAGGGGGACTCTCCTACAATGAGCAGTTCTTC. Amino acid sequence: CASSLSGGLSYNEQFF.

This clone was seen a single time. The rearrangement joins TRBV2 to TRBJ2-1, with a tentative D call TRBD1 (6 bases). This CDR3 is built from 16 residues. The germline V and J ends were trimmed by 4 bases and 9 bases, with 22 bases remaining between them. The germline CDR1 and CDR2 sequences are SNHLY and FYNNEI. CDR3 residues: CASSGSGGPIPREQFF. For the CDR3, the DNA is TGTGCCAGCAGTGGGTCTGGGGGCCCCATACCCCGTGAGCAGTTCTTC.

This chain links TRBV10-3 with TRBJ2-1; 8 bases are shared with TRBD2. The CDR3 runs 12 residues. The germline gives CDR1 ENHRY, CDR2 SYGVKD. V lost 8 bases, J lost 8 bases, and 5 bases stayed unmatched. The CDR3 DNA follows: TGTGCCATCCAGAGCGGGAGCCATGAGCAGTTCTTC. Translating gives CAIQSGSHEQFF.

The chain employs TRBV7-2 and TRBJ1-1; D is ambiguous. V dropped 4 bases and J dropped 4 bases, with 10 bases sitting between them. Germline V CDR1 and CDR2: SGHTA, FQGNSA. The CDR3 extends over 13 amino acids. This CDR3 reads CASSSYIPTEAFF. As DNA, the CDR3 is TGTGCCAGCAGCTCCTATATACCCACTGAAGCTTTCTTT.

V is TRBV19 and J is TRBJ1-2, with D maybe TRBD1 (5 bases). CDR3 length equals 12 residues. V lost 1 base and J lost 6, with 6 bases in between. The V gene's germline CDR1 is LNHDA and CDR2 SQIVND (reference sequence). The CDR3 nucleotides are TGTGCCAGTAGTATAGCGGGGGATGGCTACACCTTC. It codes for CASSIAGDGYTF.

This clone has just one count. The J gene is TRBJ1-5, the V gene TRBV28, with TRBD1 as a possible D gene (6 bases). CDR1 and CDR2 (germline): MDHEN, SYDVKM. V was pared by 6 bases and J by 6 bases, with 9 bases between. The CDR3 has 12 residues. CDR3 region: CASRIQGQPQHF. In DNA form, the CDR3 reads TGTGCCAGCAGGATACAGGGTCAGCCCCAGCATTTT.

The chain links TRBV4-1 to TRBJ2-2; TRBD2 is a possible D gene (7 bases). CDR1 and CDR2 (germline): MGHRA, YSYEKL. Trimming took off 5 bases at V and 7 bases at J, with 17 bases between the two ends. CDR3 length: 15 residues. This chain's CDR3 is CASSSLAGADGELFF. In DNA form, the CDR3 reads TGCGCCAGCAGCTCACTGGCGGGGGCCGACGGGGAGCTGTTTTTT.

V gene TRBV29-1 combines with J gene TRBJ1-1; weak D call: TRBD1 (6 bases). V lost 1 base to trimming and J lost 7 bases, with 10 bases between them. This CDR3 comprises 12 residues. Germline loops: CDR1 SQVTM, CDR2 ANQGSEA. CDR3 DNA sequence: TGCAGCGTTGAAGTTCGGACAGTTGAAGCTTTCTTT. Translated: CSVEVRTVEAFF.